This T cell receptor (beta chain) was recorded in a study of blood T cells in healthy people across ages. This clonotype was picked up many times. The antigen is unknown. Study observations and caveats: Older individuals had lower TCR beta diversity per million T cells (the decline was roughly linear). In the absence of known donor CMV status, changes in expanded clonotypes were possibly confounded.

Primed by a sample-barcoded 5' primer and a J-beta primer mix, a second PCR proceeded for about 6 to 12 cycles. Every cDNA molecule carried a tag from a template-switch adaptor bearing 12 random nucleotides. MiXCR, applied by TCRdb to the 5' RACE reads, yields one record per CDR3 protein. The sample yields more than 700,000 distinct CDR3 sequences, roughly 50% seen once. The sequenced sample was blood. This clonotype was obtained from a man at least 80 years old in good health.

The CDR3 nucleotides are TGCAGCGTTGGGGGCCTTATAGCGGGAGGGGGAAACAATGAGCAGTTCTTC. This translates into CSVGGLIAGGGNNEQFF. The chain joins TRBV29-1 to TRBJ2-1; 11 bases agree with TRBD2. The CDR3 length is 17 residues. V lost 4 bases and J lost 5; bases outside the gene matches: 13. The germline V gene has CDR1 SQVTM and CDR2 ANQGSEA.